Listed here is a single TCR beta chain. This CDR3 comprises 13 residues. V lost 0 bases to trimming and J lost 4 bases, with 9 bases between them. Germline V CDR1 and CDR2: GTSNPN, SVGIG (reference sequence). The repertoire was sequenced with immunoSEQ multiplex PCR; TCRdb's copy has only in-frame clones and lacks some. The sample has approximately 80,000 clones, nearly 98% seen once. The data derive from a study of technical replicates of blood from a handful of donors. The clonotype comes from a human donor in good health. The sample was T cells isolated from PBMCs. The genes are TRBV30 and TRBJ1-2; no firm D call. CDR3 in amino acids: CAWSVQQPYGYTF. The CDR3 DNA is TGTGCCTGGAGTGTACAACAGCCCTATGGCTACACCTTC. Combining the CDR3 with reference TRBV30 and TRBJ1-2 gives the whole variable domain SQTIHQWPATLVQPVGSPLSLECTVEGTSNPNLYWYRQAAGRGLQLLFYSVGIGQISSEVPQNLSASRPQDRQFILSSKKLLLSDSGFYLCAWSVQQPYGYTFGSGTRLTVV.